The 22 T cell receptor beta chains presented below share a single source sample, sequenced in a study of response to subunit inactivated influenza vaccine. TCRdb analysed the RT-PCR reads with MiXCR anew, one entry per CDR3 protein. Found here are roughly 790,000 distinct CDR3 sequences, 21% of them singletons; the top ten hold around 9.6%. Sequences were derived from PBMCs from blood, sampled 5 to 6 days after vaccination. These receptors all stem from a middle-aged man who received an inactivated influenza vaccine.

The chain recombines TRBV20-1 with TRBJ1-3, with D unresolved. Between the trimmed V and J ends, which lost 7 bases and 0 bases, there was a span of 10 bases. The CDR3 runs to 13 residues. Germline values: CDR1 DFQATT, CDR2 SNEGSKA (reference sequence). This CDR3 reads CSGSASSGNTIYF. The CDR3 coding sequence is TGCAGTGGGTCTGCCTCCTCTGGAAACACCATATATTTT.

The table lists this clonotype with a few counts. The rearrangement joins TRBV7-9 to TRBJ2-5; a possible D gene is TRBD1 (5 bases). CDR1 and CDR2 from the germline V gene are SEHNR and FQNEAQ (reference sequence). V gave up 0 bases and J gave up 5 bases, with 13 bases separating them. CDR3 length equals 15 residues. This CDR3 is CASSLASQARETQYF. In DNA, the CDR3 is TGTGCCAGCAGCTTAGCGTCACAGGCCCGGGAGACCCAGTACTTC.

The rearrangement joins TRBV20-1 to TRBJ2-2; TRBD1 aligns across 10 bases. The V and J ends lost 3 bases and 5 bases, in that order; junction bases with no gene match: 6. The CDR3 is 15 amino acids. Germline V lookup: CDR1 DFQATT, CDR2 SNEGSKA (reference sequence). The CDR3 nucleotides are TGCAGTGCTAGGGGGACAGGGGTGAAGACCGGGGAGCTGTTTTTT. Translation: CSARGTGVKTGELFF.

This clonotype was observed a handful of times. This chain connects TRBV20-1 to TRBJ2-7; perhaps TRBD1 as D (5 bases). Looked up from germline, CDR1 is DFQATT and CDR2 is SNEGSKA (reference sequence). The CDR3 sequence is 13 residues long. The V gene lost 6 bases and the J gene lost 6 bases, with 18 bases spanning the gap. The DNA of the CDR3 is TGCAGTGCCCCTCTAAGGGTTAGGGGCGAGCAGTACTTC. This codes for CSAPLRVRGEQYF.

The rearrangement joins TRBV18 to TRBJ2-1; D may be TRBD1 (6 bases). The CDR3 runs 14 residues. Germline CDR1 and CDR2: KGHSH and LQKENI. Trimming removed 3 bases at V and 6 bases at J, with 12 bases between. CDR3 sequence: CASSPNLQGNEQFF. In DNA, the CDR3 is TGTGCCAGCTCACCCAATCTACAGGGCAATGAGCAGTTCTTC.

This chain joins TRBV7-9 and TRBJ2-6, with D unresolved. The CDR3 sequence is 16 residues long. V lost 1 base and J lost 3, with 10 bases in between. The germline V gene encodes CDR1 SEHNR and CDR2 FQNEAQ (reference sequence). The CDR3 DNA follows: TGTGCCAGCAGCTTAGAGTGGGTCGGTGGGGCCAACGTCCTGACTTTC. Its translation is CASSLEWVGGANVLTF.

The chain is built from TRBV29-1 and TRBJ2-7; D not resolved. The germline CDR1 and CDR2 sequences are SQVTM and ANQGSEA. This CDR3 comprises 11 residues. Trimming removed 6 bases from V and 6 bases from J, with 12 bases in between. CDR3 coding DNA: TGCAGCGTCGCGAACGTGGGCGAGCAGTACTTC. Its protein is CSVANVGEQYF.

The gene calls are TRBV10-3 and TRBJ2-7; the D is unclear. Germline CDR1 ENHRY, CDR2 SYGVKD. The CDR3 loop spans 12 amino acids. Between the trimmed V and J ends, which lost 5 bases and 3 bases, there was a span of 8 bases. The chain's CDR3 is CAISSTRYEQYF. In DNA form, the CDR3 reads TGTGCCATCAGTTCGACTCGCTACGAGCAGTACTTC.

This clonotype appeared a few times. The rearrangement links TRBV25-1 to TRBJ2-1; D is possibly TRBD2 (6 bases). Trimming pared 10 bases from V and 0 bases from J, leaving 16 bases between. The germline V gene has CDR1 MGHDK and CDR2 SYGVNS. This CDR3 contains 15 residues. Written as DNA, the CDR3 is TGTGCCACCCAAAAGGGACTCCTCTCCTACAATGAGCAGTTCTTC. Amino acids: CATQKGLLSYNEQFF.

The CDR3 DNA is TGTGCCAGCAGTTGGGGGGCTAGCGGGGGCATTCAGTACTTC. Translation gives CASSWGASGGIQYF. The V and J genes are TRBV2 and TRBJ2-4, with TRBD2 identical over 10 bases. Germline V gives CDR1 SNHLY, CDR2 FYNNEI. V was pared by 5 bases and J by 9 bases, with 7 bases of the junction left unmatched. CDR3 length: 14 amino acids.

The rearrangement uses TRBV12-3 or TRBV12-4 and TRBJ1-1; possibly TRBD1 for D (6 bases). V lost 3 bases and J lost 1, with 12 bases in between. CDR3 length equals 15 residues. The CDR3 sequence is CASSLSAGANTEAFF. CDR3 DNA: TGTGCCAGCAGTTTGTCAGCGGGGGCGAACACTGAAGCTTTCTTT.

This rearrangement joins TRBV15 to TRBJ2-5, with 7 bases identical to TRBD1. The CDR3 is made up of 15 amino acids. The trim removed 3 bases at V and 2 bases at J, leaving 6 bases unmatched. Germline assignment: CDR1 LNHNV and CDR2 YYDKDF (reference sequence). CDR3 residues: CATSSRRQGQETQYF. The CDR3 bases are TGTGCCACCAGCAGTCGTCGACAGGGACAAGAGACCCAGTACTTC.

V and J are TRBV5-1 and TRBJ2-5; a possible D gene is TRBD2 (6 bases). The V end was cut by 2 bases, the J end by 3 bases, with 11 bases between. The CDR3 runs to 14 residues. Germline lookup yields CDR1 SGHRS and CDR2 YFSETQ. The CDR3 coding sequence is TGCGCCAGCAGCTTTAGTTCGGGGGAAGAGACCCAGTACTTC. Translating gives CASSFSSGEETQYF.

There are a few counts of this clonotype. One junction end disagrees with the germline gene, perhaps due to a read error. The gene calls are TRBV5-1 and TRBJ1-1; D is possibly TRBD1 (5 bases). Germline-derived CDR1 and CDR2 are SGHRS and YFSETQ. There are 12 residues in the CDR3. The CDR3 is CASSGSGIEVIF. CDR3 nucleotide sequence: TGCGCCAGCAGCGGGTCAGGGATTGAGGTGATCTTT.

V usage is TRBV15 and J usage is TRBJ2-3, with 13 bases lining up with TRBD2. CDR3 length: 17 residues. J was trimmed by 1 base and V by 2 bases; bases with no gene match: 3. Germline CDR1 and CDR2: LNHNV and YYDKDF (reference sequence). The CDR3 sequence: CATSRTSGGAGTDTQYF. DNA of the CDR3: TGTGCCACCAGCAGAACTAGCGGGGGGGCCGGCACAGATACGCAGTATTTT.

This clonotype turned up a few times. The V and J genes are TRBV29-1 and TRBJ2-7; no reliable D call. V was pared by 2 bases and J by 6 bases, with 8 bases between. This CDR3 comprises 11 residues. Germline CDR1 SQVTM, CDR2 ANQGSEA. CDR3 protein: CSVESPSEQYF. The CDR3 DNA sequence: TGCAGCGTTGAATCCCCTTCCGAGCAGTACTTC.

This clonotype was counted at least ten times. The J gene is TRBJ2-2, the V gene TRBV12-3 or TRBV12-4; a weak D match, TRBD1 (5 bases). V lost 3 bases to trimming and J lost 6 bases, with 11 bases between them. This CDR3 is 14 amino acids long. This CDR3 is CASSFPRAAGELFF. CDR3 nucleotide sequence: TGTGCCAGCAGTTTTCCCAGGGCGGCCGGGGAGCTGTTTTTT.

This clonotype showed up just a few times. The genes are TRBV6-5 and TRBJ2-6, with a possible D match to TRBD1 (7 bases). The CDR3 runs 17 residues. The V end lost 4 bases, the J end lost 1 base, and 14 bases lay between the germline ends. Germline assignment: CDR1 MNHEY and CDR2 SVGAGI. DNA for the CDR3: TGTGCCAGCAGTTTGACAGGGAGGTCATCTGGGGCCAACGTCCTGACTTTC. It codes for CASSLTGRSSGANVLTF.

This clonotype was detected a few times. This chain joins TRBV7-6 and TRBJ2-5; no definite D call. CDR1 and CDR2 (germline): SGHVS, FNYEAQ. CDR3 length equals 15 residues. Trimming removed 1 base from V and 2 bases from J, with 11 bases in between. The CDR3 loop reads CASSLDGQAQETQYF. In nucleotides, the CDR3 is TGTGCCAGCAGCTTAGATGGGCAGGCTCAAGAGACCCAGTACTTC.

The chain joins TRBV20-1 to TRBJ2-5, with TRBD2 as a possible D gene (6 bases). CDR3 length: 13 amino acids. Germline CDR1 reads DFQATT; CDR2 reads SNEGSKA (reference sequence). Trimming shortened V by 6 bases and J by 5 bases, and 16 bases separated the two germline ends. The chain's CDR3 is CSARDSRGETQYF. In DNA, the CDR3 is TGCAGTGCAAGGGACTCCCGCGGGGAGACCCAGTACTTC.

In its sample, this clonotype was seen a few times. V gene TRBV4-2 combines with J gene TRBJ2-1; D is tentatively TRBD1 or TRBD2 (7 bases each). CDR3 size: 19 residues. Trimming removed 5 bases from V and 3 bases from J, with 26 bases in between. Looked up from germline, CDR1 is LGHNA and CDR2 is YNFKEQ. The CDR3 DNA reads as TGTGCCAGCAGCGCGCCGGGACAGCCGACTAGCCCTTTCTACAATGAGCAGTTCTTC. Translating gives CASSAPGQPTSPFYNEQFF.

The chain employs TRBV28 and TRBJ2-7, with D perhaps TRBD1 or TRBD2 (6 bases each). Germline-derived CDR1 and CDR2 are MDHEN and SYDVKM. The CDR3 runs to 15 residues. Between the trimmed V and J ends, which lost 3 bases and 2 bases, there was a span of 14 bases. CDR3 DNA: TGTGCCAGCAGTTTGGGGGGCGGGTTCACCTACGAGCAGTACTTC. Encoded protein: CASSLGGGFTYEQYF.